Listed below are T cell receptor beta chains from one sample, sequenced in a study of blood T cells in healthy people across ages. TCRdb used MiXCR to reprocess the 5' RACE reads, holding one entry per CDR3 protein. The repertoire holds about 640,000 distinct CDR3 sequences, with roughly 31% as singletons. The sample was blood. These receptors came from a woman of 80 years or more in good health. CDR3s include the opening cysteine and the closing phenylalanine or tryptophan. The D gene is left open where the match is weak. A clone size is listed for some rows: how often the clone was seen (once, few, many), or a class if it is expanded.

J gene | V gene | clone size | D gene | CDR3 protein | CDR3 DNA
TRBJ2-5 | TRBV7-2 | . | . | CASSLMGGHQETQYF | TGTGCCAGCAGCTTAATGGGGGGCCACCAAGAGACCCAGTACTTC
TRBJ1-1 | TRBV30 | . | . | CAWRFGHLMNTEAFF | TGTGCCTGGAGATTCGGGCACCTGATGAACACTGAAGCTTTCTTT
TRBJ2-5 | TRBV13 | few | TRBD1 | CASSLGGGNEETQYF | TGTGCCAGCAGCTTAGGAGGGGGCAATGAAGAGACCCAGTACTTC
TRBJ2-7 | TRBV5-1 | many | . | CASSLGVTNSYEQYF | TGCGCCAGCAGTCTGGGGGTAACAAACTCCTACGAGCAGTACTTC
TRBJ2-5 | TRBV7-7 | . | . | CASSQVATQETQYF | TGTGCTAGCAGCCAAGTAGCAACCCAAGAGACCCAGTACTTC
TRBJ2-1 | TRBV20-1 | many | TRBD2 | CSATRGGDYNEQFF | TGCAGTGCCACCCGTGGGGGGGATTACAATGAGCAGTTCTTC
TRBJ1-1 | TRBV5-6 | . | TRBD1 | CASSPSPPGGWTEAFF | TGTGCCAGCAGCCCATCTCCCCCAGGGGGGTGGACTGAAGCTTTCTTT
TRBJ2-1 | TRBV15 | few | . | CATSRAWALFEQFF | TGTGCCACCAGCAGAGCCTGGGCCCTTTTTGAGCAGTTCTTC
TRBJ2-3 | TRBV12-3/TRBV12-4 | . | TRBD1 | CASSITGGSADMQYF | TGTGCCAGCAGTATTACAGGGGGGAGCGCAGATATGCAGTATTTT
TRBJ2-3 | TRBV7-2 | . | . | CASSLFYGTDTQYF | TGTGCCAGCAGCTTGTTTTATGGCACAGATACGCAGTATTTT
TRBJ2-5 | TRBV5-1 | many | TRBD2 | CASSSTSGGETQYF | TGCGCCAGCAGCTCTACTAGCGGGGGGGAGACCCAGTACTTC
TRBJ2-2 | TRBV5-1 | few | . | CASSLIRGYTGELFF | TGCGCCAGCAGCTTGATCAGGGGATACACCGGGGAGCTGTTTTTT
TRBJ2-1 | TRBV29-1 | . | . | CSVVGNEQFF | TGCAGCGTTGTCGGGAATGAGCAGTTCTTC
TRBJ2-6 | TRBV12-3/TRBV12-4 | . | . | CASKFNPGRENVLTF | TGTGCCAGCAAGTTCAATCCGGGGAGAGAAAACGTCCTGACTTTC
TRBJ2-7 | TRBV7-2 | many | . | CASSLRDGREQYF | TGTGCCAGCAGCTTGCGGGACGGCCGGGAGCAGTACTTC
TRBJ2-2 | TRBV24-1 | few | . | CATGGQNTGELFF | TGTGCCACCGGCGGACAGAACACCGGGGAGCTGTTTTTT
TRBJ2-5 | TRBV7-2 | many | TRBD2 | CASSPAGTRRGETQYF | TGTGCCAGCAGCCCCGCCGGGACTAGGAGGGGAGAGACCCAGTACTTC
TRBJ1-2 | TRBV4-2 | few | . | CASSQDPVDGYTF | TGTGCCAGCAGCCAAGATCCCGTGGATGGCTACACCTTC
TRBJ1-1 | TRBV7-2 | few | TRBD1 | CASSWKITGGGAFF | TGTGCCAGCAGCTGGAAGATTACAGGGGGCGGTGCTTTCTTT
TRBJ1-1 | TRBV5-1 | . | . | CASSTGGWNTEAFF | TGCGCCAGCAGCACGGGGGGGTGGAACACTGAAGCTTTCTTT
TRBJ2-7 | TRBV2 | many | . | CASSAPLDSSYEQYF | TGTGCCAGCAGTGCCCCATTGGACAGCTCCTACGAGCAGTACTTC
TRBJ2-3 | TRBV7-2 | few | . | CASSLLVPDTQYF | TGTGCCAGCAGCTTATTGGTCCCAGATACGCAGTATTTT
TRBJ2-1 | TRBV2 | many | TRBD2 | CASRERGGRTNEQFF | TGTGCCAGCAGAGAGCGGGGGGGCCGTACAAATGAGCAGTTCTTC
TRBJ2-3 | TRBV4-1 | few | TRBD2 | CASSRQTSGGTSTDTQYF | TGCGCCAGCAGCCGCCAGACTAGCGGGGGGACTAGCACAGATACGCAGTATTTT
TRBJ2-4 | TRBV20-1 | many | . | CSARDIRLAKNIQYF | TGCAGTGCTAGAGATATCCGGTTAGCCAAAAACATTCAGTACTTC
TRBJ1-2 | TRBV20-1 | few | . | CSARVEGGYGYTF | TGCAGTGCTAGAGTGGAGGGTGGCTATGGCTACACCTTC
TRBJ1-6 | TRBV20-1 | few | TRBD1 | CSASRTGGPSPLHF | TGCAGTGCTAGCCGGACAGGAGGGCCCTCACCCCTCCACTTT
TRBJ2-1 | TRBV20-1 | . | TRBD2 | CSAVMLGGGYNEQFF | TGCAGTGCTGTCATGCTCGGCGGGGGATACAATGAGCAGTTCTTC
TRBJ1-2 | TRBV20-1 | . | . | CSGLDYGYTF | TGCAGTGGGCTGGACTATGGCTACACCTTC
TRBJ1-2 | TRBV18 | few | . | CASTPGQGGSADGYTF | TGTGCCAGCACCCCTGGGCAGGGAGGTTCGGCGGATGGCTACACCTTC
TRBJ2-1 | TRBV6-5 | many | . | CASSYSLGNEQFF | TGTGCCAGCAGTTACTCGCTGGGGAATGAGCAGTTCTTC
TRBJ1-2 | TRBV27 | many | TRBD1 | CASSLQGEPGYTF | TGTGCCAGCAGCTTACAGGGGGAACCTGGCTACACCTTC
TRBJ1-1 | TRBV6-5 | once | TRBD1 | CASSYGGQGFTKAFF | TGTGCCAGCAGTTACGGGGGACAGGGATTCACTAAAGCTTTCTTT
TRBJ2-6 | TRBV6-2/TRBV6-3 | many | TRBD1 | CASSRTGGSGANVLTF | TGTGCCAGCTCTCGGACAGGGGGCTCTGGGGCCAACGTCCTGACTTTC
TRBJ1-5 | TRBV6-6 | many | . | CASSYGRTVNQPQHF | TGTGCCAGCAGTTACGGGCGGACTGTCAATCAGCCCCAGCATTTT